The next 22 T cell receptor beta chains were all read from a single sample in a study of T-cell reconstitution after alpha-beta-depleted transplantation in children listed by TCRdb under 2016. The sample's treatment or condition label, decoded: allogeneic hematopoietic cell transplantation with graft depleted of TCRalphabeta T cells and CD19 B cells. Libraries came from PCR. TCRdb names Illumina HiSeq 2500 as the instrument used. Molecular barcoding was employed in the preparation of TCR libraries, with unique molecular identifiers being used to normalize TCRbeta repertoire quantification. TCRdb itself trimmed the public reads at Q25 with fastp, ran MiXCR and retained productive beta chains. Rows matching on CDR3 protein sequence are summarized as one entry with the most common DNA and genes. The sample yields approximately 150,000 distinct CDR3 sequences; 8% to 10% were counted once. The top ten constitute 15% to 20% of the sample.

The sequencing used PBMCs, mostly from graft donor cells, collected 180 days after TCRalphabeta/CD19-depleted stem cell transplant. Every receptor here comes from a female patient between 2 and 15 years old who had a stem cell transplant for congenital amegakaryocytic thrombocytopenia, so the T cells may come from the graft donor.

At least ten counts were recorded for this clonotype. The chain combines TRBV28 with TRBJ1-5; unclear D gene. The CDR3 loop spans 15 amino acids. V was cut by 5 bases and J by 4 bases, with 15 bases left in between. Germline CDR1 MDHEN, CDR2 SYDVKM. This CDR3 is CASSPVVPRNQPQHF. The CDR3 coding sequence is TGTGCCAGCAGTCCCGTGGTCCCTAGGAATCAGCCCCAGCATTTT.

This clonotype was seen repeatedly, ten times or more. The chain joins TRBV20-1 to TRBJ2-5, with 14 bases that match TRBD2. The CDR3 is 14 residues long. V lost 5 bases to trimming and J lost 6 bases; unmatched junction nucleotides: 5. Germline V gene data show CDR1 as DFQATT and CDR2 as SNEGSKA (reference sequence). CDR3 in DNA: TGCAGTGCTCCTGGGACTAGCGGGAGAAAGACCCAGTACTTC. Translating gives CSAPGTSGRKTQYF.

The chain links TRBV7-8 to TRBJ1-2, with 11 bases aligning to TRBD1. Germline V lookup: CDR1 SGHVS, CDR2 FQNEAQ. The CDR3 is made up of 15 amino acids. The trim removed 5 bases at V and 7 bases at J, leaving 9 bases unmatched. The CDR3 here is CASSRGTGGLGGYTF. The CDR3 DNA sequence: TGTGCCAGCAGCCGAGGGACAGGGGGATTGGGTGGCTACACCTTC.

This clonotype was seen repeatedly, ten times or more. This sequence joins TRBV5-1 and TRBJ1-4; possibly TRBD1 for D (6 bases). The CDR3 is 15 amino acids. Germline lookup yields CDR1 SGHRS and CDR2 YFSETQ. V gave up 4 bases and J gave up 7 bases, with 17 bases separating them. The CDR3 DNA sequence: TGCGCCAGCAGCACGAACAGGGCCGAGGGTGAAAAACTGTTTTTT. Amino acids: CASSTNRAEGEKLFF.

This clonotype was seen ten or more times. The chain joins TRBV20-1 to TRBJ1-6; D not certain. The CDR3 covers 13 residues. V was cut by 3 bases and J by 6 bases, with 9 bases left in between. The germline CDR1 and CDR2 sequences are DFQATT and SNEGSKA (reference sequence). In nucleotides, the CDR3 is TGCAGTGCTAGGAATAGGGCTAATTCACCCCTCCACTTT. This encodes CSARNRANSPLHF.

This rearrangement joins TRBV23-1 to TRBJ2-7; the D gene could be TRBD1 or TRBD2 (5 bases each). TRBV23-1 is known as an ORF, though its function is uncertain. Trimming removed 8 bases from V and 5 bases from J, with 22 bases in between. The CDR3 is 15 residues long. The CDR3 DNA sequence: TGCGCCAGCTGCACCACGCAGGGAGCTGAGGACGAGCAGTACTTC. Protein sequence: CASCTTQGAEDEQYF.

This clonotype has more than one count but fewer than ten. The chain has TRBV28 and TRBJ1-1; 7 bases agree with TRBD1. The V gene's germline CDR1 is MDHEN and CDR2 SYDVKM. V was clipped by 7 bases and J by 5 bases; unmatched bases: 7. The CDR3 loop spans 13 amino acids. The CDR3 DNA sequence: TGTGCCAGCAACATACAGGGGTATACTGAAGCTTTCTTT. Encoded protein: CASNIQGYTEAFF.

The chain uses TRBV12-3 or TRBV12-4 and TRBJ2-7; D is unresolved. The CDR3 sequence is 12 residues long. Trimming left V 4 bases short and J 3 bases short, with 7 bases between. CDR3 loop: CASSSLGYEQYF. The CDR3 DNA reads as TGTGCCAGCAGTTCCCTCGGCTACGAGCAGTACTTC.

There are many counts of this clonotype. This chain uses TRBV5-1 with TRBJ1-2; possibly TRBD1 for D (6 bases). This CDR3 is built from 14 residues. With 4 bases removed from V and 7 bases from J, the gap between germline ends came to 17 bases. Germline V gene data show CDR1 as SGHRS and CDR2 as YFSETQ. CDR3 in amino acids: CASSPGGRSAGYTF. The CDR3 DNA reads TGCGCCAGCAGCCCTGGGGGGCGAAGCGCTGGCTACACCTTC.

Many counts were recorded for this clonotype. The CDR3 coding sequence is TGTGCCAGCAGCAGGCCAAGCGGAGGCTTAGAGACCCAGTACTTC. Protein: CASSRPSGGLETQYF. The genes are TRBV11-2 and TRBJ2-5, with a tentative D call TRBD2 (5 bases). The CDR3 length is 15 residues. Germline CDR1 reads SGHAT; CDR2 reads FQNNGV. V was shortened by 5 bases and J by 4 bases, with 17 bases between the two germline ends. Full variable domain (remainder filled in from reference TRBV11-2 and TRBJ2-5): EAGVAQSPRYKIIEKRQSVAFWCNPISGHATLYWYQQILGQGPKLLIQFQNNGVVDDSQLPKDRFSAERLKGVDSTLKIQPAKLEDSAVYLCASSRPSGGLETQYFGPGTRLLVL.

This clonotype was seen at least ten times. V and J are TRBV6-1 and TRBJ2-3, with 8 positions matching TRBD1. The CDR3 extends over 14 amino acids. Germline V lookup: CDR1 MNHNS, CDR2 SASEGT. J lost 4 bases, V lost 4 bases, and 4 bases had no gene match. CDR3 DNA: TGTGCCAGCAGTGTACAGGGGGTCCCAGATACGCAGTATTTT. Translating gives CASSVQGVPDTQYF.

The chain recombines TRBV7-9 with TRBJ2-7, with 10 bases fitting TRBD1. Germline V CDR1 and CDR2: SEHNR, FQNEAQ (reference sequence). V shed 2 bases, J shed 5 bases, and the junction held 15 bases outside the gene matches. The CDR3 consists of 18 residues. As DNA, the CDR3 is TGTGCCAGCAGCTTATATAGGACGGGACAGGGGATCAGGGACGAGCAGTACTTC. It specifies CASSLYRTGQGIRDEQYF.

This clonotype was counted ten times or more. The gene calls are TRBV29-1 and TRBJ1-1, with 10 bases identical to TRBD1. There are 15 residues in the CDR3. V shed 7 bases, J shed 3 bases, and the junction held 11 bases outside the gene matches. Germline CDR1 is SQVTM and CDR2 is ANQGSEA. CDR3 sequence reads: CSGLTGGIRDTEAFF. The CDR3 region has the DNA TGCAGCGGTTTGACAGGGGGCATCAGGGACACTGAAGCTTTCTTT.

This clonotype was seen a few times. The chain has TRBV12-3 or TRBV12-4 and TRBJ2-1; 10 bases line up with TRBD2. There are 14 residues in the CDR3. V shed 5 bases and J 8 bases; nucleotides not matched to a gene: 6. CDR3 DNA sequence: TGTGCCAGCAGTGGACTAGCGGTGAATGATGAGCAGTTCTTC. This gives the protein CASSGLAVNDEQFF.

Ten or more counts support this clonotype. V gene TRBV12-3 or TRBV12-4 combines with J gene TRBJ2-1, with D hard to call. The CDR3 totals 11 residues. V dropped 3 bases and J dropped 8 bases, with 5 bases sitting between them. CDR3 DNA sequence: TGTGCCAGCAGTTTCCTCCATGAGCAGTTCTTC. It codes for CASSFLHEQFF.

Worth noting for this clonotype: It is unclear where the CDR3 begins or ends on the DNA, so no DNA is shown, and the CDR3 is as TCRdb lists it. The CDR3 here is CISVPEAYSDGTSGNTIYF. The chain has TRBV7-5 and TRBJ1-3. TRBV7-5 is a pseudogene locus. A total of 19 residues make up the CDR3, ends included.

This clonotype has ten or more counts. The CDR3 region is CASSPWVGGTGIGNEQFF. The CDR3, as DNA: TGTGCCAGCAGCCCCTGGGTAGGCGGGACAGGGATAGGAAATGAGCAGTTCTTC. V is TRBV6-1 and J is TRBJ2-1; 9 bases line up with TRBD1. CDR3 length equals 18 residues. V was clipped by 6 bases and J by 7 bases; unmatched bases: 19. CDR1 MNHNS and CDR2 SASEGT come from the germline V gene.

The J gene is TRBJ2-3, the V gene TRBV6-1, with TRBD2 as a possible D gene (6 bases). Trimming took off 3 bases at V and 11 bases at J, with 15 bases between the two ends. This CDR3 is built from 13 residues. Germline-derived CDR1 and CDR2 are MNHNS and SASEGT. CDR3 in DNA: TGTGCCAGCAGTGAGCCGCGGGACGTCGTGCAGTATTTT. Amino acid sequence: CASSEPRDVVQYF.

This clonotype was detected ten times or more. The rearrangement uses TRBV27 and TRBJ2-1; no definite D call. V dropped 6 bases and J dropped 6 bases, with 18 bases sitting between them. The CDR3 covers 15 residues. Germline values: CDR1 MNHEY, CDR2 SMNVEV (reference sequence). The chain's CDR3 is CASRPLAKAGNEQFF. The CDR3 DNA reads TGTGCCAGCAGGCCGTTAGCAAAGGCTGGCAATGAGCAGTTCTTC.

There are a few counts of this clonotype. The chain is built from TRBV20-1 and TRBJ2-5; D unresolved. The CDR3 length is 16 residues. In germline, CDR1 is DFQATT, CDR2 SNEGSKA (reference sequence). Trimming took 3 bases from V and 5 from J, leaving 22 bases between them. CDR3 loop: CSASPLHGEFGETQYF. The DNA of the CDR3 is TGCAGTGCTAGCCCTCTTCACGGAGAATTCGGGGAGACCCAGTACTTC.

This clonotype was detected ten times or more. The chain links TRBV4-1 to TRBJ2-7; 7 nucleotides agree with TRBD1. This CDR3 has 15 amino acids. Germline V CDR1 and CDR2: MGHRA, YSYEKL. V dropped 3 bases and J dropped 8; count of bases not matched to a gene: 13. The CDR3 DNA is TGCGCCAGCAGCCAGGACGAACTAGGACAGGTCAAGCAGTACTTC. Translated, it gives CASSQDELGQVKQYF.

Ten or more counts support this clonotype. The CDR3 bases are TGCGCCAGCAACTCGGGACTAGCGGGAATCACAGATACGCAGTATTTT. Translating gives CASNSGLAGITDTQYF. The chain is built from TRBV5-1 and TRBJ2-3; TRBD2 matches 13 bases. The CDR3 loop spans 16 amino acids. CDR1 is SGHRS and CDR2 is YFSETQ in the germline V gene. The ends lost 6 bases at V and 2 bases at J; junction bases unmatched: 6.